This TCR beta chain was observed in a study of T cells in Graves' hyperthyroidism and ophthalmopathy. In this sample, this clonotype turned up many times. Its matching antigen is unknown. TCR beta CDR3 regions were amplified from RNA transcripts. The HTBI set primed first-round TCR CDR3 RT-PCR. TCRdb used MiXCR to reprocess the multiplex PCR reads, holding one entry per CDR3 protein. The table lists 700,000 to 950,000 distinct CDR3 sequences, 35% of them singletons. Graves' hyperthyroidism without ophthalmopathy progression within 18 months was termed stable. CDR1 is MGHRA, CDR2 YSYEKL, per germline. The CDR3 is 15 amino acids. With 4 bases removed from V and 3 bases from J, the gap between germline ends came to 16 bases. Broader study findings: Also found in blood were most expanded thyroid clonotypes above 0.001.

The genes are TRBV4-1 and TRBJ2-7; the D is unclear. This TCR derives from a woman between 35 and 50 years old with Graves' hyperthyroidism. The sequencing input was blood. The CDR3 nucleotides are TGCGCCAGCAGCCTCCTCAATCTTGGCAACTACGAGCAGTACTTC. Translation: CASSLLNLGNYEQYF.